This T cell receptor (beta chain) came from a study of T-cell memory formation after mild COVID-19. Looked up from germline, CDR1 is SGHRS and CDR2 is YFSETQ. This CDR3 is 14 amino acids long. Unmatched junction bases numbered 4, after V lost 1 base and J lost 8 bases. TCRdb reprocessed the 5' RACE reads with MiXCR, giving one entry per CDR3 protein. The sample shows approximately 300,000 distinct CDR3 sequences, roughly 15% of them seen only once. The chain uses TRBV5-1 and TRBJ2-3; 10 bases fit TRBD1. The sample consisted of PBMCs or a T cell subset sorted from them (not recorded which). The origin of this receptor is a man between 18 and 35 years old who had mild COVID-19 (a few samples of this study predate the infection). Cell type and time point are not known. In DNA, the CDR3 is TGCGCCAGCAGCTTGTCGGACAGGGGGGCTACGCAGTATTTT. Translation gives CASSLSDRGATQYF.